This entry lists 15 T cell receptor beta chains sequenced from one sample in a study of CD8 T cells in Susac syndrome. cDNA came from approximately 0.5 to 1 ug RNA primed by random hexamers. TCRdb re-derived calls from the immunoSEQ multiplex PCR reads in MiXCR, one entry per CDR3 protein. The table has approximately 150,000 distinct CDR3 sequences, 94% seen once. The sample was CD4+ T cells from PBMCs. The receptors were gathered from a human donor in good health.

The chain has TRBV20-1 and TRBJ1-1; D call uncertain. This CDR3 has 15 amino acids. Germline lookup yields CDR1 DFQATT and CDR2 SNEGSKA (reference sequence). Trimming left V 3 bases short and J 5 bases short, with 19 bases between. The CDR3 nucleotides are TGCAGTGCTAGGGGGAGTCGAGGGTTGGGAACTGAAGCTTTCTTT. Its protein is CSARGSRGLGTEAFF.

This clonotype was observed a few times. The chain has TRBV19 and TRBJ1-2, with 9 bases fitting TRBD1. Germline assignment: CDR1 LNHDA and CDR2 SQIVND (reference sequence). There are 12 residues in the CDR3. V was pared by 7 bases and J by 8 bases, with 5 bases of the junction left unmatched. The CDR3 sequence is CASTGTGYGYTF. The CDR3 coding sequence is TGTGCCAGTACCGGGACAGGGTACGGCTACACCTTC. The variable domain in full, completed from reference TRBV19 and TRBJ1-2, reads DGGITQSPKYLFRKEGQNVTLSCEQNLNHDAMYWYRQDPGQGLRLIYYSQIVNDFQKGDIAEGYSVSREKKESFPLTVTSAQKNPTAFYLCASTGTGYGYTFGSGTRLTVV.

This clonotype has just a few counts. The rearrangement joins TRBV18 to TRBJ2-7; 7 bases map to TRBD1. Looked up from germline, CDR1 is KGHSH and CDR2 is LQKENI. The CDR3 is 14 residues long. The ends lost 3 bases at V and 0 bases at J; junction bases unmatched: 2. DNA of the CDR3: TGTGCCAGCTCACCCGGGACAGACTCCTACGAGCAGTACTTC. The encoded protein is CASSPGTDSYEQYF. Combining the CDR3 with reference TRBV18 and TRBJ2-7 gives the whole variable domain NAGVMQNPRHLVRRRGQEARLRCSPMKGHSHVYWYRQLPEEGLKFMVYLQKENIIDESGMPKERFSAEFPKEGPSILRIQQVVRGDSAAYFCASSPGTDSYEQYFGPGTRLTVT.

This clonotype came up a few times. The J gene is TRBJ1-5, the V gene TRBV3-1; tentatively, D is TRBD1 (5 bases). CDR3 size: 13 residues. V dropped 8 bases and J dropped 5 bases, with 13 bases sitting between them. Germline V gene sequence: CDR1 LGHDT, CDR2 YNNKEL (reference sequence). The CDR3 protein is CASARALYQPQHF. The DNA of the CDR3 is TGTGCCAGCGCCAGGGCATTATATCAGCCCCAGCATTTT.

The chain employs TRBV30 and TRBJ1-5; D remains ambiguous. CDR1 and CDR2 (germline): GTSNPN, SVGIG (reference sequence). This CDR3 has 12 residues. The germline V and J ends were trimmed by 2 bases and 0 bases, with 2 bases remaining between them. CDR3 bases: TGTGCCTGGAGTAGTAGCAATCAGCCCCAGCATTTT. Its translation: CAWSSSNQPQHF.

This chain connects TRBV15 to TRBJ1-2; 10 bases match TRBD1. Trimming at V came to 8 bases and at J to 5 bases, leaving 5 bases not matched to a gene. CDR1 LNHNV and CDR2 YYDKDF come from the germline V gene (reference sequence). CDR3 length: 13 residues. CDR3 region: CATGQGEAYGYTF. DNA for the CDR3: TGTGCCACCGGACAGGGGGAGGCGTATGGCTACACCTTC. Complete variable domain (other parts from reference TRBV15 and TRBJ1-2): DAMVIQNPRYQVTQFGKPVTLSCSQTLNHNVMYWYQQKSSQAPKLLFHYYDKDFNNEADTPDNFQSRRPNTSFCFLDIRSPGLGDTAMYLCATGQGEAYGYTFGSGTRLTVV.

This clonotype has just one count. The chain employs TRBV18 and TRBJ1-2; D gene unclear. Germline values: CDR1 KGHSH, CDR2 LQKENI. Trimming took off 1 base at V and 3 bases at J, with 12 bases between the two ends. The length of the CDR3 is 15 residues. The CDR3 sequence: CASSPLRGVHYGYTF. The CDR3, as DNA: TGTGCCAGCTCACCACTCCGGGGAGTGCACTATGGCTACACCTTC.

This clonotype came up once. This chain connects TRBV10-1 to TRBJ2-3, with D uncertain. V was cut by 3 bases and J by 0 bases, with 19 bases left in between. This CDR3 region has 18 residues. CDR1 WNHNN and CDR2 SYGVQD come from the germline V gene (reference sequence). The CDR3 DNA follows: TGCGCCAGCAGTGAAGAACCGGGTTTCAAGCCTAGCACAGATACGCAGTATTTT. Encoded protein: CASSEEPGFKPSTDTQYF.

This chain joins TRBV28 and TRBJ2-5; D possibly corresponds to TRBD1 (5 bases). Germline CDR1 MDHEN, CDR2 SYDVKM. The V end was cut by 4 bases, the J end by 5 bases, with 17 bases between. CDR3 length: 15 residues. CDR3 in amino acids: CASSSDRPPGETQYF. For the CDR3, the DNA is TGTGCCAGCAGTTCGGACCGCCCACCAGGGGAGACCCAGTACTTC.

The V call is TRBV19, the J call TRBJ1-2; D may be TRBD1 (5 bases). Germline-derived CDR1 and CDR2 are LNHDA and SQIVND (reference sequence). Trimming took 3 bases from V and 8 from J, leaving 16 bases between them. CDR3 length: 14 residues. Here the CDR3 reads CASSMGSGNPGYTF. The CDR3 DNA reads TGTGCCAGTAGTATGGGTTCAGGGAATCCGGGCTACACCTTC. Full variable domain (outside the CDR3, taken from reference TRBV19 and TRBJ1-2): DGGITQSPKYLFRKEGQNVTLSCEQNLNHDAMYWYRQDPGQGLRLIYYSQIVNDFQKGDIAEGYSVSREKKESFPLTVTSAQKNPTAFYLCASSMGSGNPGYTFGSGTRLTVV.

This rearrangement joins TRBV13 to TRBJ2-1; 8 bases fit TRBD2. Looked up from germline, CDR1 is PRHDT and CDR2 is FYEKMQ (reference sequence). The ends lost 1 base at V and 3 bases at J; junction bases unmatched: 2. This CDR3 has 15 residues. The CDR3 DNA follows: TGTGCCAGCAGCTTAGCGGGAGGGTACTACAATGAGCAGTTCTTC. It codes for CASSLAGGYYNEQFF.

The CDR3 reads CASSPKSVSATNEKLFF. The DNA of the CDR3 is TGTGCCAGCTCACCAAAGTCGGTTTCTGCAACTAATGAAAAACTGTTTTTT. J is TRBJ1-4 and V is TRBV18, with unresolved D. Trimming left V 2 bases short and J 0 bases short, with 13 bases between. Per germline, CDR1 KGHSH and CDR2 LQKENI. This CDR3 has 17 residues.

The chain links TRBV2 to TRBJ1-2, with unresolved D. Germline CDR1 is SNHLY and CDR2 is FYNNEI. The CDR3 sequence is 12 residues long. V gave up 6 bases and J gave up 4 bases, with 9 bases separating them. In DNA, the CDR3 is TGTGCCAGCAGCGGGGATATCTATGGCTACACCTTC. It is translated as CASSGDIYGYTF. Full variable domain (outside the CDR3, taken from reference TRBV2 and TRBJ1-2): EPEVTQTPSHQVTQMGQEVILRCVPISNHLYFYWYRQILGQKVEFLVSFYNNEISEKSEIFDDQFSVERPDGSNFTLKIRSTKLEDSAMYFCASSGDIYGYTFGSGTRLTVV.

The genes are TRBV25-1 and TRBJ2-5; D is possibly TRBD1 or TRBD2 (5 bases each). Trimming removed 2 bases from V and 5 bases from J, with 15 bases in between. Per germline, CDR1 MGHDK and CDR2 SYGVNS. This CDR3 region has 15 residues. CDR3 loop: CASSEGAFRGETQYF. DNA of the CDR3: TGTGCCAGCAGTGAAGGGGCCTTCCGGGGTGAGACCCAGTACTTC.

The V and J genes are TRBV20-1 and TRBJ1-2, with D perhaps TRBD1 (5 bases). The CDR3 runs to 14 residues. Trimming left V 0 bases short and J 5 bases short, with 13 bases between. The germline CDR1 and CDR2 sequences are DFQATT and SNEGSKA (reference sequence). CDR3 bases: TGCAGTGCTAGAGATAGGGGCACGTCTTATGGCTACACCTTC. Its protein product is CSARDRGTSYGYTF.